Below, 23 T cell receptor beta chains from the same sample are listed, as sequenced in a study of radiotherapy plus CTLA-4 blockade in lung cancer. Produced via immunoSEQ multiplex PCR; TCRdb's table is partial and in-frame only. The data hold roughly 63,000 clones, with less than 75% observed a single time. The sequencing here drew on peripheral blood, taken from a patient treated with radiotherapy plus ipilimumab. Receptors were obtained from a human donor with non-small cell lung cancer whose response to radiotherapy plus ipilimumab could not be evaluated.

The V call is TRBV7-7, the J call TRBJ2-3; D is uncertain. The CDR3 is made up of 13 amino acids. Looked up from germline, CDR1 is SSHAT and CDR2 is FNYEAQ (reference sequence). Trimming removed 5 bases at V and 5 bases at J, with 11 bases between. CDR3 DNA: TGTGCCAGCAGCCCGAGGTTGCGAGATACGCAGTATTTT. Protein: CASSPRLRDTQYF.

This clone has more than one count but fewer than ten. The chain carries TRBV7-2 and TRBJ1-2; 10 bases agree with TRBD1. CDR1 SGHTA and CDR2 FQGNSA come from the germline V gene. The CDR3 is 13 amino acids. V dropped 3 bases and J dropped 8; count of bases not matched to a gene: 3. CDR3 amino acids: CASSLGQGYGYTF. In DNA form, the CDR3 reads TGTGCCAGCAGCTTGGGACAGGGGTACGGCTACACCTTC.

The chain carries TRBV19 and TRBJ2-1, with 7 nucleotides matching TRBD1. Germline CDR1 is LNHDA and CDR2 is SQIVND (reference sequence). V gave up 6 bases and J gave up 12 bases; unmatched junction bases: 8. There are 12 residues in the CDR3. The DNA of the CDR3 is TGTGCCAGTAGATCACCACAGGGGCTGCAGTTCTTC. Its protein product is CASRSPQGLQFF.

The chain employs TRBV9 and TRBJ1-1; TRBD1 is a possible D gene (6 bases). The germline V gene has CDR1 SGDLS and CDR2 YYNGEE. The CDR3 is 16 amino acids. Trimming stripped 0 bases from V and 0 bases from J, with 12 bases between. The CDR3 DNA sequence: TGTGCCAGCAGCGTAGGGGCAGGGGAAATGAACACTGAAGCTTTCTTT. This sequence encodes CASSVGAGEMNTEAFF.

The V call is TRBV15, the J call TRBJ2-3; D is unclear. V shed 5 bases and J shed 4 bases, with 7 bases lying between them. CDR1 is LNHNV and CDR2 is YYDKDF in the germline V gene (reference sequence). The CDR3 covers 12 residues. The DNA of the CDR3 is TGTGCCACCAGCCGTCCCGCAGATACGCAGTATTTT. Translation: CATSRPADTQYF.

Concerning this clone: Other DNA sequences in this sample translate to the same CDR3. The V and J genes are TRBV6-5 and TRBJ1-4, with D possibly matching TRBD1 (6 bases). Per the germline V gene, CDR1 is MNHEY and CDR2 is SVGAGI. V lost 6 bases, J lost 8 bases, and 13 bases lay in between. The CDR3 is made up of 13 amino acids. As DNA, the CDR3 is TGTGCCAGCAGCTTAGCCCAGGGGGAAAAACTGTTTTTT. Protein sequence: CASSLAQGEKLFF.

The rearrangement links TRBV2 to TRBJ1-1, with a weak D call TRBD1 (5 bases). Germline V CDR1 and CDR2: SNHLY, FYNNEI. Between the trimmed V and J ends, which lost 4 bases and 4 bases, there was a span of 13 bases. The CDR3 runs 14 residues. DNA for the CDR3: TGTGCCAGCAGTGTAAGCACAGGTTCCACTGAAGCTTTCTTT. Translating it yields CASSVSTGSTEAFF.

This clone appeared a few times. This rearrangement joins TRBV11-3 to TRBJ2-3; D might be TRBD2 (6 bases). V was clipped by 3 bases and J by 9 bases, with 7 bases between them. The CDR3 loop spans 11 amino acids. Germline V gene data show CDR1 as SGHNT and CDR2 as YENEEA. The CDR3 reads CASSLGGTQYF. CDR3 DNA: TGTGCCAGCAGCTTGGGGGGAACGCAGTATTTT.

This sequence joins TRBV11-2 and TRBJ1-1; possible D gene TRBD1, 5 bases. The germline V gene has CDR1 SGHAT and CDR2 FQNNGV. Trimming took 1 base from V and 0 from J, leaving 9 bases between them. This CDR3 is 15 amino acids long. Here the CDR3 reads CASSLVRGMNTEAFF. CDR3 coding DNA: TGTGCCAGCAGCTTAGTAAGGGGAATGAACACTGAAGCTTTCTTT. The full variable domain, rest sourced from reference TRBV11-2 and TRBJ1-1, is EAGVAQSPRYKIIEKRQSVAFWCNPISGHATLYWYQQILGQGPKLLIQFQNNGVVDDSQLPKDRFSAERLKGVDSTLKIQPAKLEDSAVYLCASSLVRGMNTEAFFGQGTRLTVV.

V gene TRBV2 combines with J gene TRBJ2-2, with TRBD2 identical over 7 bases. Per the germline V gene, CDR1 is SNHLY and CDR2 is FYNNEI. The V segment lost 4 bases and the J segment 4 bases; nucleotides outside the gene matches: 6. This CDR3 region has 15 residues. The CDR3 coding sequence is TGTGCCAGCAGTGTACAACAGCGGGGCACCGGGGAGCTGTTTTTT. It specifies CASSVQQRGTGELFF.

The J gene is TRBJ2-7, the V gene TRBV5-1; D remains ambiguous. Trimming took 2 bases from V and 2 from J, leaving 11 bases between them. CDR1 is SGHRS, CDR2 YFSETQ, per germline. The CDR3 runs to 14 residues. This chain's CDR3 is CASSFGFAAYEQYF. The CDR3 DNA reads as TGCGCCAGCAGCTTCGGTTTCGCGGCCTACGAGCAGTACTTC.

V gene TRBV4-1 combines with J gene TRBJ2-5, with 16 bases identical to TRBD2. The V gene end was trimmed by 3 bases and the J gene end by 5 bases; junction bases not matched to a gene: 6. The CDR3 runs 17 residues. Germline CDR1 is MGHRA and CDR2 is YSYEKL. CDR3 residues: CASSHRGLAGGPETQYF. The DNA of the CDR3 is TGCGCCAGCAGCCACCGGGGACTAGCGGGAGGGCCTGAGACCCAGTACTTC.

J is TRBJ2-1 and V is TRBV7-9; 14 nucleotides agree with TRBD2. Germline CDR1 is SEHNR and CDR2 is FQNEAQ (reference sequence). The CDR3 contains 15 residues. V dropped 5 bases and J dropped 8; count of bases not matched to a gene: 5. CDR3 nucleotides: TGTGCCAGCAGCCCGGGACTAGCGGGAGTCTATGAGCAGTTCTTC. It codes for CASSPGLAGVYEQFF.

This chain joins TRBV5-4 and TRBJ2-3; TRBD2 agrees at 7 bases. Germline loops: CDR1 SGHNT, CDR2 YYREEE (reference sequence). The V and J ends lost 5 bases and 2 bases, in that order; junction bases with no gene match: 11. The CDR3 runs to 16 residues. The CDR3 reads CASRGSSSGYTDTQYF. CDR3 DNA: TGTGCCAGCAGGGGTTCTTCTAGCGGTTACACAGATACGCAGTATTTT. The full variable domain, in which reference TRBV5-4 and TRBJ2-3 provide the parts outside the CDR3, is ETGVTQSPTHLIKTRGQQVTLRCSSQSGHNTVSWYQQALGQGPQFIFQYYREEENGRGNFPPRFSGLQFPNYSSELNVNALELDDSALYLCASRGSSSGYTDTQYFGPGTRLTVL.

The chain employs TRBV5-1 and TRBJ2-7; tentatively, D is TRBD1 (7 bases). The germline V gene encodes CDR1 SGHRS and CDR2 YFSETQ. This CDR3 has 13 amino acids. Deletions cut 3 bases from V and 9 bases from J, with 16 bases between. The CDR3 loop is CASSSIHRGGQYF. DNA of the CDR3: TGCGCCAGCAGCTCCATCCACAGGGGAGGGCAGTACTTC.

V and J are TRBV4-2 and TRBJ1-3; perhaps TRBD1 as D (6 bases). Germline CDR1 is LGHNA and CDR2 is YNFKEQ. Trimming took off 0 bases at V and 15 bases at J, with 21 bases between the two ends. The CDR3 spans 15 residues. The CDR3 coding sequence is TGTGCCAGCAGCCAAGATCAGGGGATGTACCTGTCGAAATATTTT. Translating gives CASSQDQGMYLSKYF.

This chain connects TRBV5-1 to TRBJ2-5, with TRBD2 matching over 14 bases. Germline lookup yields CDR1 SGHRS and CDR2 YFSETQ. This CDR3 spans 17 amino acids. J gave up 5 bases and V 4 bases, and 10 bases lay outside the gene matches. The CDR3 sequence is CASSPQTSGGGMETQYF. In nucleotides, the CDR3 is TGCGCCAGCAGCCCGCAGACTAGCGGGGGGGGGATGGAGACCCAGTACTTC.

The genes are TRBV4-3 and TRBJ1-1; no clear D gene. The ends were cut back, 1 base at V and 1 base at J, with 4 bases in the middle. The CDR3 is made up of 13 amino acids. Germline CDR1 and CDR2: LGHNA and YSLEER. CDR3 in DNA: TGCGCCAGCAGCCAAGGCGGGAACACTGAAGCTTTCTTT. Translated, it gives CASSQGGNTEAFF.

The J gene is TRBJ1-4, the V gene TRBV11-3; TRBD1 agrees at 10 bases. The CDR3 extends over 16 amino acids. Unmatched junction bases numbered 11, after V lost 5 bases and J lost 8 bases. CDR1 SGHNT and CDR2 YENEEA come from the germline V gene. CDR3 residues: CASSQRDRGPKEKLFF. Here the CDR3 DNA reads TGTGCCAGCAGCCAACGAGACAGGGGGCCAAAGGAAAAACTGTTTTTT.

The chain links TRBV18 to TRBJ2-5; 7 nucleotides match TRBD1. CDR3 length: 14 residues. V lost 3 bases, J lost 5 bases, and 6 bases stayed unmatched. CDR1 is KGHSH and CDR2 is LQKENI in the germline V gene. CDR3 amino acids: CASSPNRGSETQYF. As DNA, the CDR3 is TGTGCCAGCTCACCCAACAGGGGCAGCGAGACCCAGTACTTC.

In its sample, this clone was seen a few times. The chain joins TRBV29-1 to TRBJ1-3; a weak D match, TRBD1 (5 bases). Trimming stripped 4 bases from V and 8 bases from J, with 12 bases between. CDR1 is SQVTM, CDR2 ANQGSEA, per germline. The length of the CDR3 is 12 residues. The CDR3 reads CSVVEGVDTIYF. The CDR3 nucleotides are TGCAGCGTTGTTGAAGGGGTGGACACCATATATTTT.

The genes are TRBV27 and TRBJ2-7; 10 bases are shared with TRBD2. CDR1 and CDR2 from the germline V gene are MNHEY and SMNVEV (reference sequence). The junction had 1 base not matched to a gene; V was cut back by 2 bases and J by 3 bases. The CDR3 sequence is 14 residues long. The CDR3 loop is CASSLLAGDYEQYF. CDR3 sequence (DNA): TGTGCCAGCAGTTTACTAGCGGGAGACTACGAGCAGTACTTC.

The chain has TRBV5-1 and TRBJ1-1; 8 nucleotides align to TRBD1. This CDR3 comprises 16 residues. V gave up 4 bases and J gave up 3 bases; unmatched junction bases: 11. Germline V CDR1 and CDR2: SGHRS, YFSETQ. CDR3 DNA sequence: TGCGCCAGCAGCGTAACCCCCAGGGGGCTAGACACTGAAGCTTTCTTT. This encodes CASSVTPRGLDTEAFF.